The 31 T cell receptor beta chains in this list originate from one sample, sequenced in a study of regulatory T cells in long-lasting Graves disease. iRepertoire HTBI primers and Arm-PCR of CDR3 regions built TCR beta libraries. MiXCR, run by TCRdb on the multiplex PCR reads, gives a single entry per CDR3 protein. The table lists 200,000 to 250,000 distinct CDR3 sequences, around 16% of them singletons, with roughly a fifth in the top ten. Time point noted: newly diagnosed GD, antithyroid drugs for less than 3 months. The TCR library was made from RNA extracted from PBMCs. Sequenced material: peripheral blood mononuclear cells (PBMCs), taken at new diagnosis, from a patient treated with antithyroid drugs. The receptors shown here come from a female donor with Graves disease.

This clonotype was counted many times. The rearrangement joins TRBV2 to TRBJ2-1; 10 bases match TRBD2. The CDR3 sequence is 16 residues long. V gave up 6 bases and J gave up 9 bases; unmatched junction bases: 14. The V gene's germline CDR1 is SNHLY and CDR2 FYNNEI. The CDR3: CASSAASGRALSEQFF. The CDR3 nucleotides are TGTGCCAGCAGCGCCGCGAGCGGGAGGGCCCTTAGTGAGCAGTTCTTC.

The chain is built from TRBV7-2 and TRBJ2-5; 10 nucleotides align to TRBD2. This CDR3 has 18 residues. Germline CDR1 and CDR2: SGHTA and FQGNSA. Trimming at V came to 1 base and at J to 4 bases, leaving 12 bases not matched to a gene. The CDR3 protein is CASSLVVGRLAGVETQYF. The CDR3 DNA reads as TGTGCCAGCAGCTTAGTAGTAGGGCGGCTAGCGGGAGTAGAGACCCAGTACTTC. Combining the CDR3 with reference TRBV7-2 and TRBJ2-5 gives the whole variable domain GAGVSQSPSNKVTEKGKDVELRCDPISGHTALYWYRQSLGQGLEFLIYFQGNSAPDKSGLPSDRFSAERTGGSVSTLTIQRTQQEDSAVYLCASSLVVGRLAGVETQYFGPGTRLLVL.

Comment on this clonotype: This clone may be a read error of a much larger clone one base away. The chain joins TRBV14 to TRBJ2-1; 10 bases match TRBD1. J was trimmed by 8 bases and V by 8 bases; bases with no gene match: 15. Germline loops: CDR1 SGHDN, CDR2 FVKESK. The CDR3 is 16 residues long. CDR3 residues: CASGRLSGQGLDEQFF. The CDR3 DNA follows: TGTGCCAGCGGCCGCCTTTCGGGACAGGGGTTGGATGAGCAGTTCTTC.

On this clonotype: One junction end does not reproduce the germline sequence, and a read error may be involved. The chain carries TRBV12-3 or TRBV12-4 and TRBJ1-1, with D hard to call. The CDR3 length is 15 residues. CDR3 nucleotides: TGTGCCAGCAGTCCTCTAAGGAGAACGAACACTGAAGCTTCCTTT. Protein product: CASSPLRRTNTEASF.

This clonotype showed up many times. The chain carries TRBV19 and TRBJ2-5; 9 bases are shared with TRBD1. CDR1 and CDR2 from the germline V gene are LNHDA and SQIVND (reference sequence). This CDR3 contains 15 residues. V lost 3 bases and J lost 5; bases outside the gene matches: 7. DNA for the CDR3: TGTGCCAGTAGTATGCGGACAGGGGAAAGGGAGACCCAGTACTTC. Residues: CASSMRTGERETQYF. Drawing the rest from reference TRBV19 and TRBJ2-5, the complete variable domain is DGGITQSPKYLFRKEGQNVTLSCEQNLNHDAMYWYRQDPGQGLRLIYYSQIVNDFQKGDIAEGYSVSREKKESFPLTVTSAQKNPTAFYLCASSMRTGERETQYFGPGTRLLVL.

Notes on this clonotype: An end of the junction differs from the germline gene, which may be a read error. The chain couples TRBV7-9 to TRBJ2-2; D is possibly TRBD2 (5 bases). The CDR3 covers 18 residues. Germline V gene sequence: CDR1 SEHNR, CDR2 FQNEAQ (reference sequence). The CDR3 spells CANSLVGVRVANTGELFF. Written as DNA, the CDR3 is TGTGCCAACAGCTTAGTAGGAGTGAGGGTCGCGAACACCGGGGAGCTGTTTTTT.

The table lists this clonotype with many counts. The chain uses TRBV27 and TRBJ2-1; maybe TRBD1 (6 bases). Trimming shortened V by 4 bases and J by 1 base, and 17 bases separated the two germline ends. Germline values: CDR1 MNHEY, CDR2 SMNVEV (reference sequence). The CDR3 consists of 17 residues. The DNA of the CDR3 is TGTGCCAGCAGTTCTTCATACAGGGTTAGTTCCTACAATGAGCAGTTCTTC. It encodes CASSSSYRVSSYNEQFF.

This clonotype was observed at least ten times. The rearrangement links TRBV11-2 to TRBJ2-3; D might be TRBD2 (5 bases). Deletions cut 5 bases from V and 6 bases from J, with 12 bases between. Per the germline V gene, CDR1 is SGHAT and CDR2 is FQNNGV. The CDR3 runs to 13 residues. CDR3 nucleotides: TGTGCCAGCAGCCCCCTAGCCTCTGATACGCAGTATTTT. Residues: CASSPLASDTQYF.

In its sample, this clonotype was seen many times. This sequence joins TRBV19 and TRBJ2-1, with 11 bases aligning to TRBD2. The CDR3 is made up of 16 amino acids. Losses at the gene ends were 7 bases for V and 4 bases for J; bases not matched to a gene: 9. Germline values: CDR1 LNHDA, CDR2 SQIVND (reference sequence). The CDR3 here is CASTDIAGGFYNEQFF. CDR3 in DNA: TGTGCCAGTACCGATATAGCGGGAGGGTTTTACAATGAGCAGTTCTTC. The entire variable domain, with the rest obtained from reference TRBV19 and TRBJ2-1, is as follows: DGGITQSPKYLFRKEGQNVTLSCEQNLNHDAMYWYRQDPGQGLRLIYYSQIVNDFQKGDIAEGYSVSREKKESFPLTVTSAQKNPTAFYLCASTDIAGGFYNEQFFGPGTRLTVL.

This clonotype occurred many times. V usage is TRBV11-3 and J usage is TRBJ2-2; D not resolved. Trimming took 4 bases from V and 5 from J, leaving 5 bases between them. There are 12 residues in the CDR3. Looked up from germline, CDR1 is SGHNT and CDR2 is YENEEA. CDR3 in amino acids: CASSSETGELFF. The DNA of the CDR3 is TGTGCCAGCAGCTCGGAGACCGGGGAGCTGTTTTTT.

This clonotype was seen many times. This chain connects TRBV28 to TRBJ2-4; 8 nucleotides align to TRBD2. V dropped 5 bases and J dropped 8; count of bases not matched to a gene: 8. The CDR3 consists of 14 residues. Germline V gene lookup returns CDR1 MDHEN and CDR2 SYDVKM. In nucleotides, the CDR3 is TGTGCCAGCAGTAGAGTTAGCGGGGAATACATTCAGTACTTC. It encodes CASSRVSGEYIQYF.

V gene TRBV7-2 combines with J gene TRBJ2-1; 12 bases match TRBD2. From germline, CDR1 is SGHTA and CDR2 FQGNSA. This CDR3 contains 16 residues. V was pared by 2 bases and J by 8 bases, with 7 bases of the junction left unmatched. The CDR3 loop reads CASSLFATSGSDEQFF. The CDR3 DNA follows: TGTGCCAGCAGCTTATTCGCGACTAGCGGGAGTGATGAGCAGTTCTTC.

This clonotype was counted only a few times. This chain joins TRBV27 and TRBJ2-3; 7 bases map to TRBD2. CDR1 and CDR2 (germline): MNHEY, SMNVEV (reference sequence). The CDR3 contains 16 residues. V shed 4 bases and J 6 bases; nucleotides not matched to a gene: 13. The CDR3 region is CASSWTRSGTTDTQYF. CDR3 in DNA: TGTGCCAGCAGTTGGACTAGATCGGGGACCACGGATACGCAGTATTTT.

The J gene is TRBJ2-1, the V gene TRBV7-2; the D call may be TRBD1 or TRBD2 (6 bases each). This CDR3 has 14 residues. The germline V gene has CDR1 SGHTA and CDR2 FQGNSA. The V gene lost 5 bases and the J gene lost 6 bases, with 14 bases spanning the gap. Written as DNA, the CDR3 is TGTGCCAGCAGCCGTTCCAGGGGAGGCAATGAGCAGTTCTTC. Amino acid sequence: CASSRSRGGNEQFF.

There are many counts of this clonotype. CDR3 bases: TGCAGTGCCCGCTCCACGGGGGCTAGCGGCCAAGAGACCCAGTACTTC. It encodes CSARSTGASGQETQYF. This chain connects TRBV20-1 to TRBJ2-5; tentatively, D is TRBD2 (7 bases). This CDR3 comprises 16 residues. From germline, CDR1 is DFQATT and CDR2 SNEGSKA (reference sequence). V was trimmed by 6 bases and J by 1 base, leaving 21 bases between them.

This clonotype was seen more than once but under ten times. A far larger clone is one base from this, pointing to a likely read error. This likely comes from a read error, as the CDR3 has no conserved phenylalanine or tryptophan at its end. The gene calls are TRBV11-2 and TRBJ2-3, with a possible D match to TRBD1 (5 bases). Germline-derived CDR1 and CDR2 are SGHAT and FQNNGV. Trimming left V 5 bases short and J 5 bases short, with 11 bases between. The CDR3 runs to 13 residues. CDR3: CASSEDSLDTQYL. CDR3 coding DNA: TGTGCCAGCAGCGAAGACAGCCTAGATACGCAGTATCTT.

This clonotype has just a few counts. The chain uses TRBV19 and TRBJ2-5; 10 bases are a match to TRBD2. Germline V gene lookup returns CDR1 LNHDA and CDR2 SQIVND (reference sequence). The CDR3 contains 14 residues. V shed 6 bases and J 5 bases; nucleotides not matched to a gene: 6. The DNA of the CDR3 is TGTGCCAGTAGGGCTAGCGGGAGTGACGAGACCCAGTACTTC. Residues: CASRASGSDETQYF.

V and J are TRBV7-9 and TRBJ2-2; 8 bases align to TRBD1. The CDR3 has 17 amino acids. With 4 bases clipped from V and 6 bases from J, the junction kept 13 bases outside the gene matches. CDR1 is SEHNR and CDR2 is FQNEAQ in the germline V gene (reference sequence). CDR3: CASSSYLRGHNAGELFF. DNA for the CDR3: TGTGCCAGCAGCTCCTACCTCAGGGGGCATAACGCCGGGGAGCTGTTTTTT.

This rearrangement joins TRBV27 to TRBJ2-1; 12 bases match TRBD1. Germline CDR1 MNHEY, CDR2 SMNVEV (reference sequence). V gave up 6 bases and J gave up 8 bases; unmatched junction bases: 14. The CDR3 runs 17 residues. The CDR3 sequence: CASSSLGQGATPYEQFF. The CDR3 DNA is TGTGCCAGCAGCTCCTTGGGACAGGGGGCGACCCCCTATGAGCAGTTCTTC.

To note about this clonotype: The junction shows a germline mismatch at one end, possibly a read error. The chain uses TRBV4-3 and TRBJ1-1; TRBD1 aligns across 7 bases. CDR1 is LGHNA, CDR2 YSLEER, per germline. The CDR3 sequence is 14 residues long. In nucleotides, the CDR3 is TGCGTCAGCAGCCAAACAGGGGCGAACACTGAAGCTTTCTTT. It is translated as CVSSQTGANTEAFF.

This clonotype was found many times. The rearrangement links TRBV19 to TRBJ1-2, with D tentatively TRBD1 (6 bases). The germline V gene has CDR1 LNHDA and CDR2 SQIVND (reference sequence). Deletions cut 7 bases from V and 5 bases from J, with 11 bases between. The CDR3 is made up of 12 amino acids. CDR3 residues: CASTKDRYGYTF. CDR3 DNA: TGTGCCAGTACCAAGGACAGATATGGCTACACCTTC.

This chain uses TRBV11-3 with TRBJ2-4, with a tentative D call TRBD1 (5 bases). Between the trimmed V and J ends, which lost 5 bases and 0 bases, there was a span of 8 bases. Germline assignment: CDR1 SGHNT and CDR2 YENEEA. There are 14 residues in the CDR3. This CDR3 reads CASSIRVAKNIQYF. The CDR3 DNA sequence: TGTGCCAGCAGCATCAGGGTAGCCAAAAACATTCAGTACTTC.

On this clonotype: Just one base apart from a much larger clone, this may be a read error. The chain carries TRBV20-1 and TRBJ2-1; the match to TRBD2 covers 14 bases. CDR1 and CDR2 (germline): DFQATT, SNEGSKA (reference sequence). The CDR3 extends over 15 amino acids. Here the CDR3 DNA reads TGCAGTGCTACCCTGACTAGCGGGAGGGCTAATGAGCAGCTCTTC. Translated: CSATLTSGRANEQLF.

This clonotype was recorded at least ten times. The J gene is TRBJ1-1, the V gene TRBV7-9; unclear D gene. CDR1 is SEHNR and CDR2 is FQNEAQ in the germline V gene (reference sequence). The CDR3 contains 13 residues. The ends were cut back, 5 bases at V and 0 bases at J, with 7 bases in the middle. The CDR3 reads CASSEEMNTEAFF. CDR3 DNA sequence: TGTGCCAGCAGCGAAGAGATGAACACTGAAGCTTTCTTT.

Concerning this clonotype: Given a far larger clone just one base away, this is likely a sequencing read error. The V call is TRBV12-5, the J call TRBJ2-5; D unclear. The last part of the DNA fits TRBJ2-1 better; the J call may be wrong. CDR1 is LGHNT and CDR2 is FRNRAP in the germline V gene. The CDR3 covers 12 residues. The DNA for the CDR3 is TGTGCTAGTGACACTCCCCACGATGAGCAGTTCTTC. Translation: CASDTPHDEQFF.

This clonotype was counted many times. The rearrangement links TRBV9 to TRBJ1-3; D remains ambiguous. This CDR3 comprises 13 residues. Germline CDR1 SGDLS, CDR2 YYNGEE. Deletions cut 3 bases from V and 6 bases from J, with 10 bases between. As DNA, the CDR3 is TGTGCCAGCAGCGGACCGTCGGAAAACACCATATATTTT. This translates into CASSGPSENTIYF.

This clonotype was picked up many times. The chain employs TRBV4-3 and TRBJ2-1, with 11 positions matching TRBD2. Per germline, CDR1 LGHNA and CDR2 YSLEER. This CDR3 comprises 17 residues. With V trimmed by 4 bases and J by 9 bases, 14 bases remained unmatched. CDR3 bases: TGCGCCAGCAGCCCGACCTGGTGGACTAGCGGGCGTGGTGAGCAGTTCTTC. Translated: CASSPTWWTSGRGEQFF.

This clonotype was counted many times. V is TRBV12-3 or TRBV12-4 and J is TRBJ1-2, with 8 bases lining up with TRBD1. V dropped 6 bases and J dropped 4; count of bases not matched to a gene: 4. The CDR3 covers 13 residues. The CDR3 region is CASSPTGGYGYTF. The CDR3 region has the DNA TGTGCCAGCAGCCCAACAGGGGGCTATGGCTACACCTTC.

This rearrangement joins TRBV6-1 to TRBJ1-6, with D possibly matching TRBD1 (5 bases). Trimming stripped 7 bases from V and 7 bases from J, with 14 bases between. The CDR3 runs to 14 residues. Germline CDR1 is MNHNS and CDR2 is SASEGT. The CDR3 region is CASNRDSRNSPLHF. The CDR3 bases are TGTGCCAGCAACCGGGACTCCCGAAATTCACCCCTCCACTTT.

CDR3 amino acids: CASSSQGYNSPLHF. The CDR3, as DNA: TGTGCCAGCAGTTCACAGGGGTATAATTCACCCCTCCACTTT. The chain uses TRBV12-3 or TRBV12-4 and TRBJ1-6; 7 bases match TRBD1. V gave up 4 bases and J gave up 4 bases; unmatched junction bases: 1. The CDR3 totals 14 residues.

The chain recombines TRBV29-1 with TRBJ1-4; 7 nucleotides match TRBD1. Looked up from germline, CDR1 is SQVTM and CDR2 is ANQGSEA. CDR3 length equals 15 residues. With 0 bases clipped from V and 10 bases from J, the junction kept 11 bases outside the gene matches. CDR3 sequence: CSVEDRTGARGKLFF. The CDR3 coding sequence is TGCAGCGTTGAAGATCGTACAGGGGCGCGGGGAAAACTGTTTTTT.